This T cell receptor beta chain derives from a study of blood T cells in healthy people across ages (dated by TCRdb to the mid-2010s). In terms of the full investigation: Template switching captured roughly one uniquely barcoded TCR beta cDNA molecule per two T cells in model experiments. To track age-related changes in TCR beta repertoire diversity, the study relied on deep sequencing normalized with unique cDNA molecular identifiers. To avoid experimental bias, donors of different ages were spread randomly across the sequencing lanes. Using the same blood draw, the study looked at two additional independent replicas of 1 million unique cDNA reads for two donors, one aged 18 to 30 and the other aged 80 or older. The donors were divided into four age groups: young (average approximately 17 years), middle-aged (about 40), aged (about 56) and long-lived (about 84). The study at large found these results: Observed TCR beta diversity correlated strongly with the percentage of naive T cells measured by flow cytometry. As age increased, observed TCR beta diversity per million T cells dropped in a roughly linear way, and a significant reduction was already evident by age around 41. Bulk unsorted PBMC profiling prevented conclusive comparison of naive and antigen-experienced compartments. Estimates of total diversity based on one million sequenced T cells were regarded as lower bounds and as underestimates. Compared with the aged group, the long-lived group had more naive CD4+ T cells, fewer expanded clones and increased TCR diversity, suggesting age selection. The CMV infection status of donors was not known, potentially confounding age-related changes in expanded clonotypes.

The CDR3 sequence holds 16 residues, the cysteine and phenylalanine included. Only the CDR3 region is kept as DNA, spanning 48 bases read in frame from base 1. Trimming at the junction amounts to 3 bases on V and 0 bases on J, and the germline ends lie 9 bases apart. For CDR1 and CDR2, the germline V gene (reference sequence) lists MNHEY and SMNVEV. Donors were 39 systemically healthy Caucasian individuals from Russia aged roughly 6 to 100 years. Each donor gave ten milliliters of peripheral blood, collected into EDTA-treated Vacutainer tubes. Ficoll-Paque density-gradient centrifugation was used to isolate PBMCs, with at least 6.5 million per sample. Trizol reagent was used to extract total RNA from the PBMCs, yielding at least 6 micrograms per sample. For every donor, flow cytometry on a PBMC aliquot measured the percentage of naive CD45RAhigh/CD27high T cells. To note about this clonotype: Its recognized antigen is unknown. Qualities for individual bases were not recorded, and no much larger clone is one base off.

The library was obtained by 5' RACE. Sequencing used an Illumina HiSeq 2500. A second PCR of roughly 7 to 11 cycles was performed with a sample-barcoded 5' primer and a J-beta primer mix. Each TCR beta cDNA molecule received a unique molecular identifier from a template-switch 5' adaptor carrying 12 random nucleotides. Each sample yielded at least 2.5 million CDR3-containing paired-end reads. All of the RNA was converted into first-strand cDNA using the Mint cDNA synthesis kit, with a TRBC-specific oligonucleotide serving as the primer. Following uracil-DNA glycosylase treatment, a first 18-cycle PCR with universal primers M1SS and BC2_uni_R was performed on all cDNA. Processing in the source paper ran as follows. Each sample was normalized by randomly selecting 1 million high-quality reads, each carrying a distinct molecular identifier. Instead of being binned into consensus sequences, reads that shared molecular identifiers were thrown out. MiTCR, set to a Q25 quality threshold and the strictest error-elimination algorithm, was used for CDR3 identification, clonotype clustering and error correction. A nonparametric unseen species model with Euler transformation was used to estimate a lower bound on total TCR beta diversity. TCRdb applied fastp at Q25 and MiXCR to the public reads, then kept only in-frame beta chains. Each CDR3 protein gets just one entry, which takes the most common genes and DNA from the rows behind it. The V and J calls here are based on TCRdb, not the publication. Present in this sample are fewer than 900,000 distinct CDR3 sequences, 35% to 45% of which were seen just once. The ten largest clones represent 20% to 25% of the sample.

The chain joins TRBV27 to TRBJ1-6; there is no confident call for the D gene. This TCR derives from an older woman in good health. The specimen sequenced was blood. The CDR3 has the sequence CASSFSAVSYNSPLHF. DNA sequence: TGTGCCAGCAGTTTTTCAGCGGTCTCCTATAATTCACCCCTCCACTTT.